This T cell receptor (beta chain) was obtained from a study of beta chain features in type 1 diabetes. About the study: Cell yields, age and gender were similar between patients and healthy donors. The study's findings and limits: Type 1 diabetes patients showed a moderate but significant shortening of TCRB CDR3s in all four CD4+ subsets. The naive, central memory and Treg TCRB repertoires showed an apparent similarity that was greater among patients than among healthy donors. Patients and controls would be equally affected if PCR favored shorter templates.

About this clone itself: Its antigen remains unknown.

CDR1 and CDR2 from the germline V gene are SGHDN and FVKESK. The CDR3 covers 14 residues. Trimming removed 0 bases from V and 6 bases from J, with 12 bases in between. Every participating donor gave one draw, a heparinised blood sample averaging approximately 110 mL. Every bit of the isolated RNA underwent reverse transcription, so sequencing read expressed TCRB transcripts. Measured with immunoSEQ multiplex PCR; TCRdb has only the in-frame clones, and not every one. The sample holds a few hundred thousand clones, 8.5% to 10% seen once. The material sequenced was central memory CD4+ T cells from blood. The chain recombines TRBV14 with TRBJ2-7, with TRBD2 as a possible D gene (5 bases). The sequence was obtained from a man aged 25-45 years with type 1 diabetes. CDR3 coding DNA: TGTGCCAGCAGCCAAGAGATCGAGGGAAGCGAGCAGTACTTC. It translates to CASSQEIEGSEQYF.